The 2 T cell receptor beta chains given below trace back to one sample, sequenced in a study of blood T cells in healthy people across ages. A second PCR, run for roughly 7 to 12 cycles, used a sample-barcoded 5' primer plus a J-beta primer mix. Using its own MiXCR run on the 5' RACE reads, TCRdb lists one record per CDR3 protein. The table records about 1.8 million distinct CDR3 sequences, about 50% of them present only once. The sample was blood. All receptors derive from a woman aged 40 to 49 in good health.

This clonotype showed up just a few times. The chain has TRBV6-6 and TRBJ1-6; 9 bases map to TRBD1. Unmatched junction bases numbered 3, after V lost 4 bases and J lost 8 bases. The germline CDR1 and CDR2 sequences are MNHNY and SVGAGI (reference sequence). The CDR3 runs to 14 residues. This CDR3 is CASSSTGGDSPLHF. DNA of the CDR3: TGTGCCAGCAGTTCGACAGGGGGAGATTCACCCCTCCACTTT.

This clonotype has a handful of counts. This sequence joins TRBV3-1 and TRBJ2-3; 7 nucleotides line up with TRBD2. CDR3 length equals 16 residues. The V segment lost 4 bases and the J segment 1 base; nucleotides outside the gene matches: 8. Germline-derived CDR1 and CDR2 are LGHDT and YNNKEL (reference sequence). The CDR3 DNA reads as TGTGCCAGCAGCCCCGGTCGGGGGGACGGCACAGATACGCAGTATTTT. Translated: CASSPGRGDGTDTQYF.